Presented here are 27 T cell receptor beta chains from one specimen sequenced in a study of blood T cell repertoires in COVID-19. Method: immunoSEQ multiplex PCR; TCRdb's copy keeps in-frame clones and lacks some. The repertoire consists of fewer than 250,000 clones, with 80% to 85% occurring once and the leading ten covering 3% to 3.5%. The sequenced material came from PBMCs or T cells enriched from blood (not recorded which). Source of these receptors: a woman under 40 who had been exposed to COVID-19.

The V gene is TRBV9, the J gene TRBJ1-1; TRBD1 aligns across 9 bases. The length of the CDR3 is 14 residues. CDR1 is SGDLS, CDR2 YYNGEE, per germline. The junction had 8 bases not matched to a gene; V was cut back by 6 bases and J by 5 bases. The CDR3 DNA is TGTGCCAGCACCGGACAGGGGCTAGGTACTGAAGCTTTCTTT. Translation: CASTGQGLGTEAFF.

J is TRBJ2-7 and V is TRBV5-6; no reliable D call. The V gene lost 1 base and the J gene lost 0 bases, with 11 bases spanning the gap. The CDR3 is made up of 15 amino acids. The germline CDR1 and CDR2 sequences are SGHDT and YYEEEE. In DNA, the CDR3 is TGTGCCAGCAGCTTGCGAACAGTAAGCTCCTACGAGCAGTACTTC. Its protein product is CASSLRTVSSYEQYF.

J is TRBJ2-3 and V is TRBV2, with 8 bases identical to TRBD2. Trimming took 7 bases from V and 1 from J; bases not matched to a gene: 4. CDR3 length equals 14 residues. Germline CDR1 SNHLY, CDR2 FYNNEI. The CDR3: CASTGGVGTDTQYF. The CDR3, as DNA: TGTGCCAGCACGGGGGGGGTCGGCACAGATACGCAGTATTTT.

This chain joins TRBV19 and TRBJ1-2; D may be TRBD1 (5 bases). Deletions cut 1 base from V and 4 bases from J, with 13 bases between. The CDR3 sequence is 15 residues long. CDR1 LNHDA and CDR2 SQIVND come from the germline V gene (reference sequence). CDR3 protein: CASSIVRGSTYGYTF. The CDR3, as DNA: TGTGCCAGTAGTATAGTAAGGGGATCAACCTATGGCTACACCTTC.

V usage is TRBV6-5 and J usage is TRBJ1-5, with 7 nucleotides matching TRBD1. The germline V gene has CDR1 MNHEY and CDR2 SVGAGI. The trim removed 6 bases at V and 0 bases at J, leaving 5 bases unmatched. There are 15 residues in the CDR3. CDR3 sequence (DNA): TGTGCCAGCAGATCGGGACAGAGTAGCAATCAGCCCCAGCATTTT. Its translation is CASRSGQSSNQPQHF.

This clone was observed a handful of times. In nucleotides, the CDR3 is TGTGCCAGTAGAGCAACGAACACCGGGGAGCTGTTTTTT. The encoded protein is CASRATNTGELFF. The chain links TRBV7-9 to TRBJ2-2; D gene uncertain. The V gene's germline CDR1 is SEHNR and CDR2 FQNEAQ (reference sequence). CDR3 length: 13 amino acids. V lost 9 bases and J 0 bases, leaving 8 bases between the germline ends. The variable domain in full, with the rest retrieved from reference TRBV7-9 and TRBJ2-2, is DTGVSQNPRHKITKRGQNVTFRCDPISEHNRLYWYRQTLGQGPEFLTYFQNEAQLEKSRLLSDRFSAERPKGSFSTLEIQRTEQGDSAMYLCASRATNTGELFFGEGSRLTVL.

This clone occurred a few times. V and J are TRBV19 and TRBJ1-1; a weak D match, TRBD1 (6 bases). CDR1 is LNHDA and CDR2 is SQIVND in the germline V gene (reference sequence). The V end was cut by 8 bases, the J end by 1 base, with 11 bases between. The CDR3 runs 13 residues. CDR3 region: CASWTDRNTEAFF. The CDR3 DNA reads TGTGCCAGTTGGACGGACAGGAACACTGAAGCTTTCTTT.

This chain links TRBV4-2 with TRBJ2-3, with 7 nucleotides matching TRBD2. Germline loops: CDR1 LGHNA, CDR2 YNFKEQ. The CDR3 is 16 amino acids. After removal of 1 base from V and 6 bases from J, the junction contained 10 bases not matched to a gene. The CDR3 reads CASSQGVGGGGDTQYF. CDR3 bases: TGTGCCAGCAGCCAAGGCGTTGGCGGGGGTGGGGATACGCAGTATTTT.

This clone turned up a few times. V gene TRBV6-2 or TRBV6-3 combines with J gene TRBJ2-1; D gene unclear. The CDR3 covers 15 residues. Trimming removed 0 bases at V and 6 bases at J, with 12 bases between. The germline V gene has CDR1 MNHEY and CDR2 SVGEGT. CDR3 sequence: CASSYSAEGGNEQFF. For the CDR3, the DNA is TGTGCCAGCAGTTACTCGGCGGAAGGTGGCAATGAGCAGTTCTTC.

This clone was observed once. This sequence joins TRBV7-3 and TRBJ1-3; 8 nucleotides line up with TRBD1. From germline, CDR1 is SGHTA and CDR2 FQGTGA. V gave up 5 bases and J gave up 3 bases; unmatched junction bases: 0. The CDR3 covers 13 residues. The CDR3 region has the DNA TGTGCCAGCAGCGACAGGGGTGGAAACACCATATATTTT. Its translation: CASSDRGGNTIYF.

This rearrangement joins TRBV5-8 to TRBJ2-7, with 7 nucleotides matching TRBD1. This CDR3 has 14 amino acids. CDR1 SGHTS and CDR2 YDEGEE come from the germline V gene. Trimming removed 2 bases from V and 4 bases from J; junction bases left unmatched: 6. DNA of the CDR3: TGTGCCAGCAGCTTCGGACAGGTAACATACGAGCAGTACTTC. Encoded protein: CASSFGQVTYEQYF.

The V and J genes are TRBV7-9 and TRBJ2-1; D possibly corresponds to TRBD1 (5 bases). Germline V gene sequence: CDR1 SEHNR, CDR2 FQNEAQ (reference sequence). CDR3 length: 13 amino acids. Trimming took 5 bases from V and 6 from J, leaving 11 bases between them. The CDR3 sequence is CASSPGAFNEQFF. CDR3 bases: TGTGCCAGCAGCCCTGGGGCTTTCAATGAGCAGTTCTTC.

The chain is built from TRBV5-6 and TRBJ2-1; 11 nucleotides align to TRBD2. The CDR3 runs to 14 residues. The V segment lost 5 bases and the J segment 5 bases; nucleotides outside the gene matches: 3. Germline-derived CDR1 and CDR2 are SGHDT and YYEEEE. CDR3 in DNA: TGTGCCAGCAGGGAACTAGCGGGGGACAATGAGCAGTTCTTC. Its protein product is CASRELAGDNEQFF. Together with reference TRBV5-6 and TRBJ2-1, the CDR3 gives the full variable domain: DAGVTQSPTHLIKTRGQQVTLRCSPKSGHDTVSWYQQALGQGPQFIFQYYEEEERQRGNFPDRFSGHQFPNYSSELNVNALLLGDSALYLCASRELAGDNEQFFGPGTRLTVL.

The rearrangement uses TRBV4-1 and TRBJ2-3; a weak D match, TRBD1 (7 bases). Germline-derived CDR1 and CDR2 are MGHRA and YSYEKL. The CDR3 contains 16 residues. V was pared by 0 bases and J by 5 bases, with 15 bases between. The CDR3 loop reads CASSQEYAGGGDTQYF. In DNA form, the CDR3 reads TGCGCCAGCAGCCAAGAGTATGCAGGGGGAGGAGATACGCAGTATTTT.

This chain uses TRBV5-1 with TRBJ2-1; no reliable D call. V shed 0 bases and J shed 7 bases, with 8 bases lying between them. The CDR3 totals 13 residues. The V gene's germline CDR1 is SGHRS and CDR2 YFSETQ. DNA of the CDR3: TGCGCCAGCAGCTTGGGGCCGCGGAATGAGCAGTTCTTC. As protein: CASSLGPRNEQFF.

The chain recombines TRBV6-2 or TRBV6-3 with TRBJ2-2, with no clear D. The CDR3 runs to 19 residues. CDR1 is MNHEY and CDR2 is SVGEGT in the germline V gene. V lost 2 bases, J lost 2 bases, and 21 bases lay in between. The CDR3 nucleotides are TGTGCCAGCAGTTACGAGAGTTTCCAGGCCAACGAAAACACCGGGGAGCTGTTTTTT. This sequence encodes CASSYESFQANENTGELFF.

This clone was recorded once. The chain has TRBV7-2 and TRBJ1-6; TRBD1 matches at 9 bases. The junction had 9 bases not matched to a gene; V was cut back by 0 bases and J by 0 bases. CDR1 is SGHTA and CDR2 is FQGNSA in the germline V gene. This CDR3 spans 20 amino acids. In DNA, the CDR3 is TGTGCCAGCAGCTTAGCCCCGGGACAGGGAACGAGCTCCTATAATTCACCCCTCCACTTT. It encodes CASSLAPGQGTSSYNSPLHF.

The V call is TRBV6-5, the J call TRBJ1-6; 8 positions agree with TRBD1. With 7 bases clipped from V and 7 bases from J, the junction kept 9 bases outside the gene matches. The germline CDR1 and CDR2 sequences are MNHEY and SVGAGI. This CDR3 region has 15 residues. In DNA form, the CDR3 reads TGTGCCAGCACCCGACAGGGGAGGGCCAATTCACCCCTCCACTTT. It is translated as CASTRQGRANSPLHF.

CDR3 in amino acids: CASTFGQDSNYGYTF. DNA of the CDR3: TGTGCCAGCACCTTTGGACAGGACTCTAACTATGGCTACACCTTC. The chain uses TRBV9 and TRBJ1-2, with 7 bases lining up with TRBD1. The CDR3 consists of 15 residues. Losses at the gene ends were 6 bases for V and 0 bases for J; bases not matched to a gene: 8. Germline CDR1 and CDR2: SGDLS and YYNGEE.

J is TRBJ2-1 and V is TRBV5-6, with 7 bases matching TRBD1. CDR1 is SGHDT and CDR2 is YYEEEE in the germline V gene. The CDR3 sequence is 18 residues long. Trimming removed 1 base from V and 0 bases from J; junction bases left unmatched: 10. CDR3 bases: TGTGCCAGCAGCTTGTCCGGCCATAACAGGGGCTCCTACAATGAGCAGTTCTTC. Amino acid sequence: CASSLSGHNRGSYNEQFF.

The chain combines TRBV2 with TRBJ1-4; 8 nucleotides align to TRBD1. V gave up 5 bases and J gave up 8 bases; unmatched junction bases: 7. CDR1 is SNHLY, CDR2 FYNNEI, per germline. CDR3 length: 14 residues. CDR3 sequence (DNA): TGTGCCAGCAGTATCAGGGGGCAGAGGGAAAAACTGTTTTTT. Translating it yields CASSIRGQREKLFF.

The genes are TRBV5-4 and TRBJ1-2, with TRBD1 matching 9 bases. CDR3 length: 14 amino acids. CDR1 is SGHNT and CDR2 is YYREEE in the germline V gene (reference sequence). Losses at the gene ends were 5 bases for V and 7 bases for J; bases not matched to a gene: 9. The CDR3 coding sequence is TGTGCCAGCAGTCCTCCGGGACAGGGAGGTGGCTACACCTTC. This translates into CASSPPGQGGGYTF.

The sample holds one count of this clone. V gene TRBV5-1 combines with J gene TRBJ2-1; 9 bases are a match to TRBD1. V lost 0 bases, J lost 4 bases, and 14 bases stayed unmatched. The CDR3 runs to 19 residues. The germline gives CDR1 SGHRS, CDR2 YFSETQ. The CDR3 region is CASSLAIPGQGPSYNEQFF. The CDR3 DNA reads TGCGCCAGCAGCTTGGCCATCCCGGGACAGGGACCCAGTTACAATGAGCAGTTCTTC.

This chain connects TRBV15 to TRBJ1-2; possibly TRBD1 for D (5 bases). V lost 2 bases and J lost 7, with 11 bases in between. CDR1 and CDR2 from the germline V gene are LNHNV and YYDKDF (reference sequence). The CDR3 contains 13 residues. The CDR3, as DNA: TGTGCCACCAGCAGACAGGGTTCTAGTGGCTACACCTTC. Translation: CATSRQGSSGYTF.

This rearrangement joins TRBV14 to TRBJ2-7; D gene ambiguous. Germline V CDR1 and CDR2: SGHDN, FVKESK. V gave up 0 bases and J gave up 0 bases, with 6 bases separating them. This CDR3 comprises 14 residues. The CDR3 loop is CASSQESYSYEQYF. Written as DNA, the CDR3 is TGTGCCAGCAGCCAAGAATCGTACTCCTACGAGCAGTACTTC.

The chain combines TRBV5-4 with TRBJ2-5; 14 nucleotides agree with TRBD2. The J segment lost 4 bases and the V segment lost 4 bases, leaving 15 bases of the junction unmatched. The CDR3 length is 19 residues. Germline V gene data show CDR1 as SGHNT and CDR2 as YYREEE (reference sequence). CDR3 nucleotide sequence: TGTGCCAGCAGCACAGCGGGACTAGCGGGGGTTCAGGGGAGAGAGACCCAGTACTTC. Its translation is CASSTAGLAGVQGRETQYF.

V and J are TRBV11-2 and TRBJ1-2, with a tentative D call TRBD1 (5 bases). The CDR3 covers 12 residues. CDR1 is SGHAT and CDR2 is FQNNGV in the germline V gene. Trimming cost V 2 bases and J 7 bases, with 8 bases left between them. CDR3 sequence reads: CASSLQGSGYTF. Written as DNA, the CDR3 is TGTGCCAGCAGCTTACAGGGATCTGGCTACACCTTC.